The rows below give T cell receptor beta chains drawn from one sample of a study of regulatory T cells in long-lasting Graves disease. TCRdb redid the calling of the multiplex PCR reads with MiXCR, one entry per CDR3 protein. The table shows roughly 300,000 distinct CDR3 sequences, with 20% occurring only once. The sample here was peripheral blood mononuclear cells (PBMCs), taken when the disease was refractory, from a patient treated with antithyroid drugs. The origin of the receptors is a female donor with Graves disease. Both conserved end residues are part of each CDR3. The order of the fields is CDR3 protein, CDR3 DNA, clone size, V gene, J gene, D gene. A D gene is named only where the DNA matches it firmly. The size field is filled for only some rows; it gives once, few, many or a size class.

cdr3_aa: CASTRGENTEAFF
cdr3_nt: TGTGCCAGCACGAGGGGGGAGAACACTGAAGCTTTCTTT
clone_size: many
v_call: TRBV6-1
j_call: TRBJ1-1
d_call: NA

cdr3_aa: CASSPGDRDTEAFF
cdr3_nt: TGTGCCAGCAGCCCAGGGGACAGAGACACTGAAGCTTTCTTT
clone_size: NA
v_call: TRBV11-3
j_call: TRBJ1-1
d_call: TRBD1

cdr3_aa: CASSQGTVQETQYF
cdr3_nt: TGTGCCAGCAGCCAGGGAACAGTCCAAGAGACCCAGTACTTC
clone_size: many
v_call: TRBV7-9
j_call: TRBJ2-5
d_call: NA

cdr3_aa: CASSLDTIYF
cdr3_nt: TGTGCCAGCAGTTTAGACACCATATATTTT
clone_size: few
v_call: TRBV27
j_call: TRBJ1-3
d_call: NA

cdr3_aa: CASSLDLGNPEQYF
cdr3_nt: TGTGCCAGCAGCTTAGATCTGGGCAATCCCGAGCAGTACTTC
clone_size: many
v_call: TRBV11-3
j_call: TRBJ2-7
d_call: NA

cdr3_aa: CASSPRVRNQPQHF
cdr3_nt: TGTGCCAGCAGTCCGCGGGTGCGCAATCAGCCCCAGCATTTT
clone_size: once
v_call: TRBV6-1
j_call: TRBJ1-5
d_call: NA

cdr3_aa: CASSLTGESTYEQYF
cdr3_nt: TGTGCCAGCAGCTTAACGGGCGAGAGCACCTACGAGCAGTACTTC
clone_size: NA
v_call: TRBV13
j_call: TRBJ2-7
d_call: NA

cdr3_aa: CASSRRASYEQYF
cdr3_nt: TGTGCCAGCTCACGACGGGCGTCCTACGAGCAGTACTTC
clone_size: few
v_call: TRBV18
j_call: TRBJ2-7
d_call: NA

cdr3_aa: CATRRGESTGELFF
cdr3_nt: TGTGCCACCAGGAGAGGGGAGAGTACCGGGGAGCTGTTTTTT
clone_size: many
v_call: TRBV15
j_call: TRBJ2-2
d_call: NA

cdr3_aa: CASSHLIRQGRSYGYTF
cdr3_nt: TGCGCCAGCAGCCACCTTATTCGACAGGGCAGGAGCTATGGCTACACCTTC
clone_size: NA
v_call: TRBV4-1
j_call: TRBJ1-2
d_call: TRBD1

cdr3_aa: CASSSQTGFPYEQYF
cdr3_nt: TGTGCCAGCAGTTCCCAGACAGGATTCCCCTACGAGCAGTACTTC
clone_size: many
v_call: TRBV27
j_call: TRBJ2-7
d_call: NA

cdr3_aa: CSAVLAGRYNEQFF
cdr3_nt: TGCAGTGCTGTTCTAGCGGGACGGTACAATGAGCAGTTCTTC
clone_size: NA
v_call: TRBV20-1
j_call: TRBJ2-1
d_call: TRBD2

cdr3_aa: CASSLGHLFNSPLHF
cdr3_nt: TGTGCCAGCAGCTTGGGACATTTGTTTAATTCACCCCTCCACTTT
clone_size: many
v_call: TRBV11-2
j_call: TRBJ1-6
d_call: NA

cdr3_aa: CASSPTIARSYEQYF
cdr3_nt: TGTGCCAGCAGCCCGACGATAGCGCGCTCCTACGAGCAGTACTTC
clone_size: many
v_call: TRBV11-2
j_call: TRBJ2-7
d_call: NA